The clone carrying this TCR beta chain is deemed medium-sized. A single record per CDR3 protein comes from TCRdb applying MiXCR to the 5' RACE reads. The sample has some 450,000 distinct CDR3 sequences, 15% to 25% seen once; the top ten hold roughly 8.4%. This specimen comes from a study of T-cell memory formation after mild COVID-19. Material: PBMCs or a T cell subset sorted from them (not recorded which). The receptor's source is an adult woman who had mild COVID-19 (a few samples of this study predate the infection). Cell type and time point are not known.

In nucleotides, the CDR3 is TGCAGTGCCCAAGGGCGGGAACCCAATGAGCAGTTCTTC. It codes for CSAQGREPNEQFF. The chain joins TRBV20-1 to TRBJ2-1, with D maybe TRBD2 (6 bases). This CDR3 has 13 residues. The germline V gene encodes CDR1 DFQATT and CDR2 SNEGSKA (reference sequence). V gave up 6 bases and J gave up 6 bases, with 15 bases separating them.